A single sample gave rise to the 2 T cell receptor beta chains below, sequenced in a study of long-term antiretroviral therapy in people with HIV. Sequencing used immunoSEQ v3.0 at survey level. TCRdb's copy holds only in-frame clones and misses some; the assay was immunoSEQ multiplex PCR. The sample has some 16,000 clones, 80% seen once. This material consisted of unsorted PBMCs, taken 0.1 years before starting antiretroviral therapy. The receptor set was obtained from a man younger than 35 with HIV.

The chain links TRBV28 to TRBJ1-2, with D unclear. The CDR3 totals 13 residues. V shed 7 bases and J shed 4 bases, with 13 bases lying between them. CDR1 MDHEN and CDR2 SYDVKM come from the germline V gene. The CDR3: CASKKERPYGYTF. The DNA for the CDR3 is TGTGCCAGCAAGAAAGAGAGACCCTATGGCTACACCTTC.

The rearrangement links TRBV5-5 to TRBJ1-6, with D hard to call. Per the germline V gene, CDR1 is SGHKS and CDR2 is YYEKEE (reference sequence). The germline V and J ends were trimmed by 0 bases and 7 bases, with 8 bases remaining between them. This CDR3 has 14 residues. CDR3 sequence reads: CASSLEVYNSPLHF. CDR3 coding DNA: TGTGCCAGCAGCTTGGAAGTTTACAATTCACCCCTCCACTTT.